The rows below give T cell receptor beta chains drawn from one sample of a study of T cells after yellow fever vaccination. MiXCR, applied by TCRdb to the 5' RACE reads, yields one record per CDR3 protein. The sample holds 350,000 or so distinct CDR3 sequences, roughly 8% seen once. The input for sequencing was PBMCs, taken roughly 46 days after the first yellow fever vaccination. The source of these receptors is a man aged 18-30 years who received the YFV17D yellow fever vaccine. Each CDR3 is given with its conserved first and last residue. D genes are given only for firm matches. For some rows the clone size is stated as once, few or many, or as a class when expanded; others skip it.

v_gene: TRBV12-3/TRBV12-4
abundance: many
j_gene: TRBJ2-1
len: 13
d_gene: NA
CDR3nt: TGTGCCAGCAGTTTTAATTCAGGGGGGGAGCAGTTCTTC
CDR3aa: CASSFNSGGEQFF

v_gene: TRBV6-5
abundance: few
j_gene: TRBJ2-3
len: 14
d_gene: NA
CDR3nt: TGTGCCAGCAGTTACAGCCTCCTGGCAGATACGCAGTATTTT
CDR3aa: CASSYSLLADTQYF

v_gene: TRBV19
abundance: few
j_gene: TRBJ2-1
len: 16
d_gene: NA
CDR3nt: TGTGCCAGTAGTATAGACGGAGCCTACTCCTACAATGAGCAGTTCTTC
CDR3aa: CASSIDGAYSYNEQFF

v_gene: TRBV7-2
abundance: few
j_gene: TRBJ1-1
len: 15
d_gene: NA
CDR3nt: TGTGCCAGCAGCTCCCAGGGCTTTCTGAACACTGAAGCTTTCTTT
CDR3aa: CASSSQGFLNTEAFF

v_gene: TRBV25-1
abundance: few
j_gene: TRBJ1-1
len: 11
d_gene: NA
CDR3nt: TGTGCCAGCAGTGATCTTAATGAAGCTTTCTTT
CDR3aa: CASSDLNEAFF

v_gene: TRBV20-1
abundance: few
j_gene: TRBJ1-1
len: 15
d_gene: TRBD1
CDR3nt: TGCAGTGCTAGTGGGAGTTGGGACAGAGACACTGAAGCTTTCTTT
CDR3aa: CSASGSWDRDTEAFF

v_gene: TRBV20-1
abundance: few
j_gene: TRBJ2-4
len: 17
d_gene: NA
CDR3nt: TGCAGTGCTCCCCAGACGACACCGACCCTAGCCAAAAACATTCAGTACTTC
CDR3aa: CSAPQTTPTLAKNIQYF

v_gene: TRBV2
abundance: NA
j_gene: TRBJ2-5
len: 16
d_gene: NA
CDR3nt: TGTGCCAGCTTTCCGGGGGCAGCGGGGACCCAAGAGACCCAGTACTTC
CDR3aa: CASFPGAAGTQETQYF

v_gene: TRBV10-3
abundance: NA
j_gene: TRBJ1-1
len: 14
d_gene: NA
CDR3nt: TGTGCCATCAGTACCCATCAGGGGAACACTGAAGCTTTCTTT
CDR3aa: CAISTHQGNTEAFF

v_gene: TRBV5-1
abundance: NA
j_gene: TRBJ2-7
len: 15
d_gene: NA
CDR3nt: TGCGCCAGCAGCTTGGCCCAGGGCAGCTCCTACGAGCAGTACTTC
CDR3aa: CASSLAQGSSYEQYF

v_gene: TRBV20-1
abundance: few
j_gene: TRBJ2-2
len: 14
d_gene: TRBD2
CDR3nt: TGCAGTGCTAGAGGGGGGGGGATAGACGGGGAGCTGTTTTTT
CDR3aa: CSARGGGIDGELFF

v_gene: TRBV5-4
abundance: NA
j_gene: TRBJ1-1
len: 20
d_gene: NA
CDR3nt: TGTGCCAGCAGCTTCCTGGTGGGGCTACCGGACATCTGGGAGAACACTGAAGCTTTCTTT
CDR3aa: CASSFLVGLPDIWENTEAFF

v_gene: TRBV20-1
abundance: NA
j_gene: TRBJ2-3
len: 13
d_gene: NA
CDR3nt: TGCAGTGCTCCTGCCATTGGCACAGATACGCAGTATTTT
CDR3aa: CSAPAIGTDTQYF

v_gene: TRBV10-3
abundance: NA
j_gene: TRBJ1-5
len: 12
d_gene: NA
CDR3nt: TGTGCCATCAGTGACCCCCGTCAGCCCCAGCATTTT
CDR3aa: CAISDPRQPQHF

v_gene: TRBV29-1
abundance: NA
j_gene: TRBJ2-2
len: 15
d_gene: NA
CDR3nt: TGCAGCGTTGTCGAAGAATCCGCGAACACCGGGGAGCTGTTTTTT
CDR3aa: CSVVEESANTGELFF

v_gene: TRBV20-1
abundance: NA
j_gene: TRBJ2-3
len: 14
d_gene: TRBD1
CDR3nt: TGCAGTGCTACAGGGGGCAGTAAGCCAGATACGCAGTATTTT
CDR3aa: CSATGGSKPDTQYF

v_gene: TRBV24-1
abundance: NA
j_gene: TRBJ2-7
len: 14
d_gene: TRBD1
CDR3nt: TGTGCCACCAGTGACTGGGACAGGGGCTACGAGCAGTACTTC
CDR3aa: CATSDWDRGYEQYF

v_gene: TRBV7-2
abundance: many
j_gene: TRBJ2-5
len: 16
d_gene: TRBD2
CDR3nt: TGTGCCAGCAGCGCCGTGGGAGGGGTTAGCCAAGAGACCCAGTACTTC
CDR3aa: CASSAVGGVSQETQYF

v_gene: TRBV5-4
abundance: NA
j_gene: TRBJ2-6
len: 18
d_gene: NA
CDR3nt: TGTGCCAGCAGCTTCGACAGCATTTTCAACTCTGGGGCCAACGTCCTGACTTTC
CDR3aa: CASSFDSIFNSGANVLTF

v_gene: TRBV28
abundance: few
j_gene: TRBJ2-3
len: 16
d_gene: NA
CDR3nt: TGTGCCAGCAGTTTAGAATTAGGACAGTTGGGCGATACGCAGTATTTT
CDR3aa: CASSLELGQLGDTQYF

v_gene: TRBV6-5
abundance: NA
j_gene: TRBJ1-2
len: 14
d_gene: NA
CDR3nt: TGTGCCAGCAGTTACGGGACGACGGGCTATGGCTACACCTTC
CDR3aa: CASSYGTTGYGYTF

v_gene: TRBV2
abundance: NA
j_gene: TRBJ2-7
len: 12
d_gene: TRBD1
CDR3nt: TGTGCCAGCGGGGACAGAAGATACGAGCAGTACTTC
CDR3aa: CASGDRRYEQYF

v_gene: TRBV5-1
abundance: many
j_gene: TRBJ1-1
len: 15
d_gene: NA
CDR3nt: TGCGCCAGCAGCATGACCCCCGCCTCCGACCCCGAAGCTTTCTTT
CDR3aa: CASSMTPASDPEAFF

v_gene: TRBV6-1
abundance: few
j_gene: TRBJ1-2
len: 13
d_gene: NA
CDR3nt: TGTGCCATCAGGGTGACCACTAACTATGGCTACACCTTC
CDR3aa: CAIRVTTNYGYTF

v_gene: TRBV29-1
abundance: few
j_gene: TRBJ2-5
len: 14
d_gene: TRBD2
CDR3nt: TGCAGCGTTGAAGCTGGGACTAGCATCGGGACCCAGTACTTC
CDR3aa: CSVEAGTSIGTQYF

v_gene: TRBV29-1
abundance: few
j_gene: TRBJ2-2
len: 13
d_gene: NA
CDR3nt: TGCAGCGCCCCGACAGAGAACACCGGGGAGCTGTTTTTT
CDR3aa: CSAPTENTGELFF

v_gene: TRBV25-1
abundance: NA
j_gene: TRBJ1-1
len: 14
d_gene: NA
CDR3nt: TGTGCCAGCAGTGAAAGGCAGGGGCGGGGTGAAGCTTTCTTT
CDR3aa: CASSERQGRGEAFF

v_gene: TRBV7-2
abundance: few
j_gene: TRBJ1-2
len: 13
d_gene: NA
CDR3nt: TGTGCCAGCAGGGGGGGTCAAGCGGATGGCTACACCTTC
CDR3aa: CASRGGQADGYTF

v_gene: TRBV5-1
abundance: few
j_gene: TRBJ2-3
len: 15
d_gene: TRBD2
CDR3nt: TGCGCCAGCAGCCCGGGACTAGCAGCTGTAGATACGCAGTATTTT
CDR3aa: CASSPGLAAVDTQYF

v_gene: TRBV5-1
abundance: few
j_gene: TRBJ2-1
len: 14
d_gene: TRBD2
CDR3nt: TGCGCCAGCAGCTTATCAGCGGGGGTAGTTGAGCAGTTCTTC
CDR3aa: CASSLSAGVVEQFF

v_gene: TRBV10-3
abundance: NA
j_gene: TRBJ2-1
len: 12
d_gene: NA
CDR3nt: TGTGCCATCAGTGAGTACCAGGGTGAGCAGTTCTTC
CDR3aa: CAISEYQGEQFF

v_gene: TRBV27
abundance: NA
j_gene: TRBJ2-3
len: 14
d_gene: TRBD1
CDR3nt: TGTGCCAGCAGTATAACAGGGGGCTCAGATACGCAGTATTTT
CDR3aa: CASSITGGSDTQYF

v_gene: TRBV20-1
abundance: NA
j_gene: TRBJ2-3
len: 13
d_gene: NA
CDR3nt: TGCAGTGCGTCCGGGGCTAGCACAGATACGCAGTATTTT
CDR3aa: CSASGASTDTQYF

v_gene: TRBV7-2
abundance: many
j_gene: TRBJ2-3
len: 15
d_gene: TRBD2
CDR3nt: TGTGCCAGCAGCTCCTTAGCGGGGGGGCCAGATACGCAGTATTTT
CDR3aa: CASSSLAGGPDTQYF

v_gene: TRBV12-3/TRBV12-4
abundance: NA
j_gene: TRBJ1-6
len: 13
d_gene: NA
CDR3nt: TGTGCCAGCAGTTTACAGGGTCATTCACCCCTCCACTTT
CDR3aa: CASSLQGHSPLHF

v_gene: TRBV14
abundance: many
j_gene: TRBJ1-1
len: 15
d_gene: TRBD1
CDR3nt: TGTGCCAGCAGCCTAAACAGGGGAGGGGGCACTGAAGCTTTCTTT
CDR3aa: CASSLNRGGGTEAFF

v_gene: TRBV6-1
abundance: NA
j_gene: TRBJ2-7
len: 14
d_gene: NA
CDR3nt: TGTGCCAGCATCACCCGGGACACCTCCTACGAGCAGTACTTC
CDR3aa: CASITRDTSYEQYF

v_gene: TRBV7-9
abundance: few
j_gene: TRBJ2-1
len: 12
d_gene: NA
CDR3nt: TGTGCCAGGGACTCATTGGACAATGAGCAGTTCTTC
CDR3aa: CARDSLDNEQFF

v_gene: TRBV27
abundance: NA
j_gene: TRBJ1-3
len: 13
d_gene: NA
CDR3nt: TGTGCCAGCAGTCGGACGACTGGAAACACCATATATTTT
CDR3aa: CASSRTTGNTIYF

v_gene: TRBV11-1
abundance: NA
j_gene: TRBJ2-6
len: 20
d_gene: NA
CDR3nt: TGTGCCAGCAGAGCTGACAGGCCGCAACCCCCCTTCTCTGGGGCCAACGTCCTGACTTTC
CDR3aa: CASRADRPQPPFSGANVLTF

v_gene: TRBV7-2
abundance: NA
j_gene: TRBJ2-3
len: 14
d_gene: NA
CDR3nt: TGTGCCAGCAGCTTAGCCCAGGCGCCAGATACGCAGTATTTT
CDR3aa: CASSLAQAPDTQYF

v_gene: TRBV6-5
abundance: NA
j_gene: TRBJ1-5
len: 15
d_gene: NA
CDR3nt: TGTGCCAGCAGTACTTACAGGAGTAGCAATCAGCCCCAGCATTTT
CDR3aa: CASSTYRSSNQPQHF

v_gene: TRBV6-1
abundance: few
j_gene: TRBJ2-5
len: 14
d_gene: TRBD1
CDR3nt: TGTGCCAGCAGTCCCTGGACAGGTCAAGAGACCCAGTACTTC
CDR3aa: CASSPWTGQETQYF

v_gene: TRBV6-1
abundance: NA
j_gene: TRBJ1-5
len: 16
d_gene: TRBD1
CDR3nt: TGTGCCAGCAGTGGATCCCACAGGGGTAGCAATCAGCCCCAGCATTTT
CDR3aa: CASSGSHRGSNQPQHF

v_gene: TRBV6-1
abundance: many
j_gene: TRBJ2-1
len: 13
d_gene: NA
CDR3nt: TGTGCCAGCAGACAGGGTCCCTACAATGAGCAGTTCTTC
CDR3aa: CASRQGPYNEQFF

v_gene: TRBV10-3
abundance: NA
j_gene: TRBJ2-3
len: 13
d_gene: NA
CDR3nt: TGTGCCAGGAGTGCGGGGGCTGTAGATACGCAGTATTTT
CDR3aa: CARSAGAVDTQYF

v_gene: TRBV25-1
abundance: few
j_gene: TRBJ1-3
len: 13
d_gene: NA
CDR3nt: TGTGCCAGCAGTGAGGCAGAAAGAAACACCATATATTTT
CDR3aa: CASSEAERNTIYF

v_gene: TRBV6-2/TRBV6-3
abundance: few
j_gene: TRBJ2-3
len: 15
d_gene: NA
CDR3nt: TGTGCCAGCAGTTACGGTTGGGACCGCACAGATACGCAGTATTTT
CDR3aa: CASSYGWDRTDTQYF

v_gene: TRBV7-2
abundance: many
j_gene: TRBJ1-4
len: 15
d_gene: NA
CDR3nt: TGTGCCAGCAGCTTAGGAAGGGCAACTAATGAAAAACTGTTTTTT
CDR3aa: CASSLGRATNEKLFF

v_gene: TRBV6-2/TRBV6-3
abundance: few
j_gene: TRBJ1-5
len: 12
d_gene: NA
CDR3nt: TGTGCCAGCACGGATAGCAATCAGCCCCAGCATTTT
CDR3aa: CASTDSNQPQHF

v_gene: TRBV12-3/TRBV12-4
abundance: once
j_gene: TRBJ2-3
len: 18
d_gene: TRBD2
CDR3nt: TGTGCCATCTGTTTGGGGAGCGGGGGGGCTAGCTTCGCAGATACGCAGTATTTT
CDR3aa: CAICLGSGGASFADTQYF